This T cell receptor (beta chain) was observed in a study of a mutant IDH1 vaccine in newly diagnosed glioma. Study-level information: Treated patients, averaging roughly 44 years, were roughly 60% male and approximately 38% female. Study results and limitations: The authors found pseudoprogression apparently unrelated to changes in top peripheral T cell clonotypes. The study observed vaccine-induced immune responses in 85% to 95% of patients.

Time point indicated: week 11, during vaccination. The content of each vaccine dose was 300 ug of mutant IDH1 20-mer peptide, and topical imiquimod accompanied it. This clone was seen just once. The antigen remains unidentified. Germline assignment: CDR1 LNHDA and CDR2 SQIVND (reference sequence). This CDR3 comprises 17 residues. V was cut by 3 bases and J by 2 bases, with 14 bases left in between. Here immunoSEQ multiplex PCR was the method, and the copy in TCRdb shows in-frame clones only, minus some. The data contain about 21,000 clones, around 92% of them singletons. The input for sequencing was PBMCs, taken from a glioma patient whose treatment included an IDH1 peptide vaccine. The V gene is TRBV19, the J gene TRBJ2-6; D is tentatively TRBD1 or TRBD2 (5 bases each). This clonotype originated in a middle-aged woman with glioma. As DNA, the CDR3 is TGTGCCAGTAGTATGGGGGAGTTAACTGCTGGGGCCAACGTCCTGACTTTC. This gives the protein CASSMGELTAGANVLTF.